The T cell receptor beta chain described here comes from a study of blood T cell repertoires in COVID-19. Study-level background: Italy, Spain and the United States were the sources of the convalescent and acute COVID-19 samples.

The CDR3 covers 14 residues. CDR1 and CDR2 (germline): SGHDT, YYEEEE. Trimming cost V 4 bases and J 8 bases, with 16 bases left between them. Seattle patients were enrolled while actively infected and followed longitudinally. Clones were read by immunoSEQ multiplex PCR, and TCRdb kept only the in-frame ones, dropping some. The repertoire holds around 470,000 clones, with roughly 89% as singletons. The sequence derives from a man aged 18 to 29 with COVID-19, enrolled during active disease. The chain combines TRBV5-6 with TRBJ1-5, with D possibly being TRBD1 (6 bases). The sequenced material came from peripheral blood. Here the CDR3 DNA reads TGTGCCAGCAGCACGACCGGGACACCGGAGCCCCAGCATTTT. This codes for CASSTTGTPEPQHF.